This is a list of T cell receptor beta chains from one sample in a study of beta chain features in type 1 diabetes. Assay used: immunoSEQ multiplex PCR; TCRdb lists only in-frame clones, some missing. The sample includes under 350,000 clones, roughly 13% of them seen just once. The specimen sequenced was naive CD4+ T cells from blood. The receptor set was obtained from a young man with type 1 diabetes. The CDR3 runs from the conserved cysteine through the conserved F or W. Where a row states a size, it is once, few, many or the class of an expanded clone; other rows omit it.

.,TRBJ2-6,TRBV11-2,CASSAPGGLSSSGANVLTF
.,TRBJ1-1,TRBV14,CASTPYEAYTEAFF
.,TRBJ2-7,TRBV28,CASSPRQGRRGYF
.,TRBJ2-4,TRBV5-8,CASSLGGVENIQYF
few,TRBJ1-4,TRBV29-1,CSVEGGATNEKLFF
few,TRBJ1-2,TRBV13,CASSRGQGNYGYTF
.,TRBJ1-2,TRBV5-1,CASSGAGGDYGYTF
few,TRBJ2-2,TRBV15,CATSRDSGTGGNTGELFF
.,TRBJ2-7,TRBV5-6,CASSGFWSPGTSGKEQYF
few,TRBJ2-1,TRBV7-3,CASSEQGSGIGEQFF
few,TRBJ2-7,TRBV7-2,CASSFGQGEQYF
few,TRBJ1-4,TRBV30,CAWSDGTGTEKLFF
few,TRBJ2-7,TRBV7-3,CASSLLAGDYEQYF
.,TRBJ2-3,TRBV2,CASRGTSSDTQYF
.,TRBJ2-5,TRBV5-1,CASHQLGLRGETQYF
few,TRBJ1-1,TRBV25-1,CASSARVDTEAFF
few,TRBJ2-5,TRBV28,CASSFGGRLQETQYF
.,TRBJ2-5,TRBV5-6,CASSSGKRETQYF
.,TRBJ2-1,TRBV28,CASRLQGADEQFF
few,TRBJ2-1,TRBV4-2,CASSQRPGKLNNEQFF
few,TRBJ2-1,TRBV11-2,CASSPRGLAGYNEQFF
.,TRBJ2-3,TRBV27,CASKAREGGTDTQYF
.,TRBJ2-7,TRBV4-3,CASSQDQGSGDLSYEQYF
.,TRBJ2-3,TRBV19,CASSIGETRTDTQYF
.,TRBJ1-1,TRBV7-9,CASSLLTLNTEAFF
few,TRBJ2-6,TRBV28,CASSPSGSGANVLTF